Sequencing of this T cell receptor (beta chain) was carried out in a study of T cell responses to AZD1222 COVID-19 vaccine (dated by TCRdb to the early 2020s). In the study overall: AZD1222 recipients whose second dose came at about 4 weeks and those whose second dose came at about 12 weeks were combined into one group, since spike-specific TCR depth and breadth did not differ between the two schedules. TCR sequencing covered some 250 trial participants: approximately 200 given two doses of AZD1222 and approximately 26 given two doses of MenACWY control vaccine. Trial participants were enrolled by age into subgroups of 18-55, 56-69 and 70-plus years, and 148, 28 and 57 TCR-sequenced participants, respectively, were included in these subgroups.

The CDR3 regions of human TCRbeta chains were analyzed by immunosequencing. The paper's processing steps were these. TCRs in the repertoires were compared against a reference library of SARS-CoV-2-specific TCRs that had been generated with the MIRA antigen-specificity platform. Breadth was defined as the fraction of unique TCRs that were SARS-CoV-2-associated. Depth was defined as the fraction of total T cells that were SARS-CoV-2-associated. Each spike-specific TCR was assigned to its reactive spike region and to a CD4 or CD8 class using the MIRA data. Log10-transformed breadth and depth values were compared by one-way ANOVA with Sidak's multiple comparisons tests. TCRdb retrieved this table from immuneACCESS and kept in-frame rearrangements only. Not all clones are present; in checked studies, unresolved V genes account for under half, and no reason is known for the remainder. For V, J and clone size, that table is used; D and trimming come from the DNA. In all, the sample holds 95,000 to 150,000 clones, and approximately 90% of those were seen once. The ten biggest clones cover just over 7% of the sample.

The research as a whole found: In the small 56-69-year group, the increase in depth fell short of significance, most likely because of low power. Conclusions about previously exposed vaccinees were limited because only six AZD1222 recipients were SARS-CoV-2 seropositive at baseline. Nearly half of unique spike-specific TCRs reportedly recognized epitopes outside regions mutated in the B.1.351 and B.1.1.7 variants. Participants were mostly white British and included more females than males, and it was suggested by the authors that clonal diversity may have been underestimated. After two AZD1222 doses, spike-specific TCR breadth and depth were significantly higher than at day 0 and than in MenACWY recipients. Because no day 14 peak-response samples were available, the repertoires could be characterized only after the peak T cell response. CD4 TCRs associated with the vaccine covered the entire spike protein, and the dominant responses were in regions 160-218 and 743-854.

This clone was observed a few times. The specificity of this receptor is unknown. No qualities accompany the bases; no much larger clone lies one base away. The time point label, read with the paper, signifies: baseline before first vaccination. Vaccinee samples came from UK trials COV001 and COV002, including a single-blind randomized controlled phase 2/3 trial of AZD1222 (ChAdOx1 nCoV-19) in healthy adults. Trial participant PBMC samples were collected at day 0 and day 28 after the second dose for TCRbeta chain sequencing. Specimen: peripheral blood, collected on day 0 of AZD1222 vaccination. This receptor was obtained from an adult in good health.

This receptor has the CDR3 CASSQASSGPIKGNEQFF. In nucleotide form, the sequence is TGTGCCAGCAGCCAAGCTTCGTCCGGGCCAATAAAGGGGAATGAGCAGTTCTTC. This chain is built from TRBV4-2 and TRBJ2-1; the best D guess is TRBD1, with 5 bases matching. The CDR3 has 18 amino acids, counting the end cysteine and phenylalanine. The kept DNA is CDR3 alone, 54 bases in frame from the first base. V sheds 1 base and J sheds 7 bases, leaving 23 bases between their ends. The germline V gene gives CDR1 as LGHNA and CDR2 as YNFKEQ.